This TCR beta chain was profiled in a study of blood T cell repertoires in COVID-19. For the study at large: The samples span acute and convalescent COVID-19 from the United States, Italy and Spain.

Seattle enrolled patients during active infection and tracked them longitudinally. In the original processing: Amplified reference gene primers provided the basis for estimating nucleated cell counts. The data were produced by immunoSEQ multiplex PCR, yet TCRdb's version contains in-frame clones alone and is incomplete. V, J and clone size reflect that table, while D and trimming were determined from the DNA. The sample shows approximately 100,000 clones, about 82% of them seen only once. Sample: peripheral blood. This TCR was recovered from an elderly man with COVID-19, enrolled during active disease.

The DNA for the CDR3 is TGTGCCAGCAGCTCCGCTTGGACTGTTATCCTCTACGAGCAGTACTTC. Translating it yields CASSSAWTVILYEQYF. The chain is built from TRBV7-2 and TRBJ2-7; D possibly corresponds to TRBD2 (5 bases). This CDR3 has 16 residues. Germline V gene lookup returns CDR1 SGHTA and CDR2 FQGNSA. V was trimmed by 4 bases and J by 3 bases, leaving 19 bases between them.